The clone carrying this TCR beta chain was observed a handful of times. The sample is drawn from a study of patients and donors after allogeneic stem cell transplantation. Germline CDR1 KGHSH, CDR2 LQKENI. V dropped 2 bases and J dropped 7 bases, with 14 bases sitting between them. The CDR3 covers 15 residues. Each CDR3 protein gets one entry after TCRdb re-called the RT-PCR reads with MiXCR. The table has about 110,000 distinct CDR3 sequences, about a third seen once. The V gene is TRBV18, the J gene TRBJ1-4; D gene uncertain. This clonotype was obtained from a human donor who was either an allogeneic HSCT recipient or a stem cell or donor lymphocyte infusion donor (not recorded which). It is not recorded whose cells these are; they may come from a transplant donor. The sequenced sample consisted of blood, either unsorted or a sorted T cell fraction (not recorded which). The CDR3 nucleotides are TGTGCCAGCTCACCAGACGTTTCGCGTGGTGAAAAACTGTTTTTT. This codes for CASSPDVSRGEKLFF.